This T cell receptor (beta chain) came from a study of regulatory T cells in long-lasting Graves disease. Remarks on this clonotype: What it binds is unknown.

Sample time point: newly diagnosed GD, antithyroid drugs for less than 3 months. The TCR library was made from RNA that had been extracted from PBMCs in TRIzol. iRepertoire HTBI primers and Arm-PCR of CDR3 regions built TCR beta libraries. TCRdb ran MiXCR on the multiplex PCR reads and lists one entry per CDR3 protein. This sample has around 400,000 distinct CDR3 sequences, with about 11% found just once. Study-wide points: Researchers examined only peripheral blood and not thyroid tissue.

CDR1 is SGHVS, CDR2 FQNEAQ, per germline. This CDR3 contains 14 residues. V dropped 5 bases and J dropped 2 bases, with 13 bases sitting between them. These records were also assigned to another study, of T cells in Graves' hyperthyroidism and ophthalmopathy.

The clonotype was recovered from a woman aged 18 to 35 with Graves disease. The starting material was peripheral blood mononuclear cells (PBMCs), obtained at new diagnosis, from a patient treated with antithyroid drugs. This rearrangement joins TRBV7-8 to TRBJ2-7; the D gene is possibly TRBD1 (6 bases). The CDR3 loop is CASSAYRDTYEQYF. In DNA form, the CDR3 reads TGTGCCAGCAGCGCATACAGGGACACCTACGAGCAGTACTTC.